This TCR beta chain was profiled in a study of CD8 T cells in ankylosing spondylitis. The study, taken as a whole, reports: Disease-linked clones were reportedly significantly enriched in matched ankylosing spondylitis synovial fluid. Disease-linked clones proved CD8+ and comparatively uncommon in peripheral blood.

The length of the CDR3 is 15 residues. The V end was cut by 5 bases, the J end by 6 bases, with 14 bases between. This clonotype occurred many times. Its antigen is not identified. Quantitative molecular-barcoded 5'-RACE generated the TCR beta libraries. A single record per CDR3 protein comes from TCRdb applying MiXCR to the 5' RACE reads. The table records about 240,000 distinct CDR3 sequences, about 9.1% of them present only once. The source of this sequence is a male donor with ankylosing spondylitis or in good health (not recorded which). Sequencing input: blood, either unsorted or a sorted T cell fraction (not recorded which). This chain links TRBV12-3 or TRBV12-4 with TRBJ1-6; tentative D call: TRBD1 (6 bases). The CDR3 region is CASSQRDRTNSPLHF. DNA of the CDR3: TGTGCCAGCAGTCAGAGAGACAGGACTAATTCACCCCTCCACTTT.